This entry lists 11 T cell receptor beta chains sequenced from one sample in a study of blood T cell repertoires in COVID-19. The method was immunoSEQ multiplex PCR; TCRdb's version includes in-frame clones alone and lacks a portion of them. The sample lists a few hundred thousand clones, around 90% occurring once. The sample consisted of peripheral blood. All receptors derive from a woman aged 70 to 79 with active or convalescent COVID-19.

DNA for the CDR3: TGCAGCGCTTCAACACAGGGGAACACTGAAGCTTTCTTT. Its translation: CSASTQGNTEAFF. V usage is TRBV29-1 and J usage is TRBJ1-1; TRBD1 is a possible D gene (6 bases). Germline V gene lookup returns CDR1 SQVTM and CDR2 ANQGSEA. The V end lost 7 bases, the J end lost 1 base, and 13 bases lay between the germline ends. There are 13 residues in the CDR3.

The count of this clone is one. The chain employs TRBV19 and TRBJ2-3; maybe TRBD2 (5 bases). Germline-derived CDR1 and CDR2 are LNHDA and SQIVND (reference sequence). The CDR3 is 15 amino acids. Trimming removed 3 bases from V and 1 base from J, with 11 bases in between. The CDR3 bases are TGTGCCAGTAGTATGGGAGAGCGGCGCACAGATACGCAGTATTTT. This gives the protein CASSMGERRTDTQYF.

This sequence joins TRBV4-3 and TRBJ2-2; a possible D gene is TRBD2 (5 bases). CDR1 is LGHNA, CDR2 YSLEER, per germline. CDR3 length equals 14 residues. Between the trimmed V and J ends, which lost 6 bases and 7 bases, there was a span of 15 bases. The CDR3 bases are TGCGCCAGCAGTCCCAGGTACGAGGGCGGGGAGCTGTTTTTT. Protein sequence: CASSPRYEGGELFF.

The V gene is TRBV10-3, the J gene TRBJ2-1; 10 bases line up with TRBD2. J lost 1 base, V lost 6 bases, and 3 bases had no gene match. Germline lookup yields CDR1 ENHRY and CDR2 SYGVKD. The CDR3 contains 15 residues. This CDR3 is CAIRSSGGSYNEQFF. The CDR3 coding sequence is TGTGCCATCAGGTCTAGCGGGGGATCCTACAATGAGCAGTTCTTC.

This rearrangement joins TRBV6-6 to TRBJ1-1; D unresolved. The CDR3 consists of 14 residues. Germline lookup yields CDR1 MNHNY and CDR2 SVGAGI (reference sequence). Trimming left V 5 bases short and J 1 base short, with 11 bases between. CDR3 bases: TGTGCCAGCAGTAGACTTGGCTCGAACACTGAAGCTTTCTTT. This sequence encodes CASSRLGSNTEAFF.

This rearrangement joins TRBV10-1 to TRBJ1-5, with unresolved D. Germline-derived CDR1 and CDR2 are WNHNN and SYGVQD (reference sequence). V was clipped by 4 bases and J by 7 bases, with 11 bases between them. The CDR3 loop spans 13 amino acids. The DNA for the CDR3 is TGCGCCAGCAGTGGTGGGAGTCGGCAGCCCCAGCATTTT. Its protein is CASSGGSRQPQHF.

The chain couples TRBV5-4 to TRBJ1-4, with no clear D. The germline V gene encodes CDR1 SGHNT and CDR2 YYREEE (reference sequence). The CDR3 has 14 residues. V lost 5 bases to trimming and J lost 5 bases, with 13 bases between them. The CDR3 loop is CASRSNWENEKLFF. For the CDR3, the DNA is TGTGCCAGCAGATCAAATTGGGAGAATGAAAAACTGTTTTTT.

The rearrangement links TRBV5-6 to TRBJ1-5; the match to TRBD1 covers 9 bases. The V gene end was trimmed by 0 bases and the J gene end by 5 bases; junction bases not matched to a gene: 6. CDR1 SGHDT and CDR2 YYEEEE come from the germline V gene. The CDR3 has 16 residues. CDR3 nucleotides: TGTGCCAGCAGCTTGGTGGGACAGGGCCGAGATCAGCCCCAGCATTTT. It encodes CASSLVGQGRDQPQHF.

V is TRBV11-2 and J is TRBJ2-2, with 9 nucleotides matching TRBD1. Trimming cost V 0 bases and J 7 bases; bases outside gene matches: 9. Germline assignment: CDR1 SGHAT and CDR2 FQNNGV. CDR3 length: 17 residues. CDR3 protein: CASSLEGTGSSGGELFF. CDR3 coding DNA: TGTGCCAGCAGCTTAGAGGGGACAGGGTCTTCTGGCGGGGAGCTGTTTTTT.

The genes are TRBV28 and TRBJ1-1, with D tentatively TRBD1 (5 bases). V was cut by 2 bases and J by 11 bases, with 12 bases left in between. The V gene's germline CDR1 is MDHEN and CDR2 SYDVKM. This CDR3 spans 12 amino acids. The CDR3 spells CASSLVGDKAFF. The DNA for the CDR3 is TGTGCCAGCAGTTTAGTAGGGGATAAGGCTTTCTTT.

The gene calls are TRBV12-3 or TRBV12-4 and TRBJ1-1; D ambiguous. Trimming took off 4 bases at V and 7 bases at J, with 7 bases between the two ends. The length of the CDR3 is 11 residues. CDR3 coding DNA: TGTGCCAGCAGTTATCTTAGTGAAGCTTTCTTT. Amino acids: CASSYLSEAFF.